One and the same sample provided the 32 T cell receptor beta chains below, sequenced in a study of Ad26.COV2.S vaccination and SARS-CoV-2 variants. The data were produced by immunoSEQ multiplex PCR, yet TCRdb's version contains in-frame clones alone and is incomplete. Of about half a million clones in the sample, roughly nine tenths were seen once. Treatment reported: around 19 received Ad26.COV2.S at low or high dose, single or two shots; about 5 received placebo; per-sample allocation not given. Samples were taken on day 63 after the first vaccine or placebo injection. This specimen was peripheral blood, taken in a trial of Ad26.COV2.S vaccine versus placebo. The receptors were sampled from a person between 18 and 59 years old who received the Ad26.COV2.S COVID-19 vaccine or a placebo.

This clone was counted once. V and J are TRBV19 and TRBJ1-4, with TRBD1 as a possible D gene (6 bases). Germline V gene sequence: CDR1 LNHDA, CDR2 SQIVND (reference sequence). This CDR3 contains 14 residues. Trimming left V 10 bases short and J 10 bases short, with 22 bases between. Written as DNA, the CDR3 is TGTGCCACCCGAAGGGACAACCCATTGGGAAAACTGTTTTTT. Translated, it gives CATRRDNPLGKLFF.

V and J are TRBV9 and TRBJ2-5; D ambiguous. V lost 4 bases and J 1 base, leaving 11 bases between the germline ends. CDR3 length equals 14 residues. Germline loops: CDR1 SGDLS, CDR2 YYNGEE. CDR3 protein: CASSSLGRQETQYF. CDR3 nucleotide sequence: TGTGCCAGCAGCTCTCTCGGACGCCAAGAGACCCAGTACTTC.

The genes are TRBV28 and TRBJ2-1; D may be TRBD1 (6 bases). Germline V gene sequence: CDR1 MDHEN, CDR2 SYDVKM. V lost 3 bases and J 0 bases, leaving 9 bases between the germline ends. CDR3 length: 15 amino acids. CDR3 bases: TGTGCCAGCAGTTTGGGGGCGAGCTCCTACAATGAGCAGTTCTTC. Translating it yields CASSLGASSYNEQFF.

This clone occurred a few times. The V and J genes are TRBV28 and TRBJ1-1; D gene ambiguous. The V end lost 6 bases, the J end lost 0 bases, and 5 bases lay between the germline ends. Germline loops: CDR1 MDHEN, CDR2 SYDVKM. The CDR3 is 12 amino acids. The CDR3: CASRELNTEAFF. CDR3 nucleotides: TGTGCCAGCAGGGAGCTGAACACTGAAGCTTTCTTT.

CDR3 coding DNA: TGTGCCAGCAGCTTAGCGGACAGGGGGCTAGATGGCTACACCTTC. Translation: CASSLADRGLDGYTF. The V and J genes are TRBV7-9 and TRBJ1-2; 11 bases align to TRBD1. Germline CDR1 and CDR2: SEHNR and FQNEAQ (reference sequence). There are 15 residues in the CDR3. Trimming cost V 0 bases and J 6 bases; bases outside gene matches: 3.

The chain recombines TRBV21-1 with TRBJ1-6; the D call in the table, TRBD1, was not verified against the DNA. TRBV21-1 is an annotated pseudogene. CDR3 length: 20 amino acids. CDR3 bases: TGTGCCAGCAGCACCCCGGGACAGGGCCCGTTCGCCCTTTCAAATTCACCCCTCCACTTT. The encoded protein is CASSTPGQGPFALSNSPLHF.

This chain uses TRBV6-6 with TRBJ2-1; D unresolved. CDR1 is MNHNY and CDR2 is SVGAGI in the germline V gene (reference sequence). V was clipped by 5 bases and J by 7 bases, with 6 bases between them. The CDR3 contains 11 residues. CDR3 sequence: CASSRENEQFF. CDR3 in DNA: TGTGCCAGCAGTCGAGAGAATGAGCAGTTCTTC.

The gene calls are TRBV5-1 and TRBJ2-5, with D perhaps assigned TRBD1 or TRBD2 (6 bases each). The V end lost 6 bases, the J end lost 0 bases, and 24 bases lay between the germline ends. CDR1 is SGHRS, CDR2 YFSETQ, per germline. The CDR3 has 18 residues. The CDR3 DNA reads TGCGCCAGCAAGAGGGGGGCACAACCAAAGAGGTACCAAGAGACCCAGTACTTC. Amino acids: CASKRGAQPKRYQETQYF.

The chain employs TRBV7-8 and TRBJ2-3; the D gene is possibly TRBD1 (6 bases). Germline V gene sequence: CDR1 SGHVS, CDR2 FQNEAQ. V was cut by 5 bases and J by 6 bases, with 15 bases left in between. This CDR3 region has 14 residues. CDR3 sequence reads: CASSQNGQRDTQYF. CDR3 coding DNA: TGTGCCAGCAGCCAGAACGGACAGAGGGATACGCAGTATTTT.

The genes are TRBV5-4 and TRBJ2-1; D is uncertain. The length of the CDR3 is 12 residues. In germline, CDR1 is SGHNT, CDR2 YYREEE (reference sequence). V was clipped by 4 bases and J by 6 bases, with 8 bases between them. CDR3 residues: CASSRGVNEQFF. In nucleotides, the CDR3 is TGTGCCAGCAGCCGCGGCGTCAATGAGCAGTTCTTC.

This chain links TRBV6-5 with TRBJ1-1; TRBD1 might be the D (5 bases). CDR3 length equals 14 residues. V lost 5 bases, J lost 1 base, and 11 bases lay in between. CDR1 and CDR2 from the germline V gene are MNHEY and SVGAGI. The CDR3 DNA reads TGTGCCAGCAGTACGGGGCTTACGAACACTGAAGCTTTCTTT. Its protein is CASSTGLTNTEAFF.

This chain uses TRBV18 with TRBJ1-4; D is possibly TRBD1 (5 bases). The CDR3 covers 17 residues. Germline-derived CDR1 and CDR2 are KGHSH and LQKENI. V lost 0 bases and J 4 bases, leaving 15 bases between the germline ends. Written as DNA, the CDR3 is TGTGCCAGCTCACCACCGAAGTCAGGGCTTCTTAATGAAAAACTGTTTTTT. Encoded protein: CASSPPKSGLLNEKLFF. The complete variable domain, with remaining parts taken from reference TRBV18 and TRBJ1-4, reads NAGVMQNPRHLVRRRGQEARLRCSPMKGHSHVYWYRQLPEEGLKFMVYLQKENIIDESGMPKERFSAEFPKEGPSILRIQQVVRGDSAAYFCASSPPKSGLLNEKLFFGSGTQLSVL.

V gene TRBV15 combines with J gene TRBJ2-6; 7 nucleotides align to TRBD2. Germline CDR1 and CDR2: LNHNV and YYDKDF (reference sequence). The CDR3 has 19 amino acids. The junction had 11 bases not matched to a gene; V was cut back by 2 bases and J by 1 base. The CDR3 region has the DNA TGTGCCACCAGCAGAACCCGTGGGGAGGGGACGTCTGGGGCCAACGTCCTGACTTTC. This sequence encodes CATSRTRGEGTSGANVLTF.

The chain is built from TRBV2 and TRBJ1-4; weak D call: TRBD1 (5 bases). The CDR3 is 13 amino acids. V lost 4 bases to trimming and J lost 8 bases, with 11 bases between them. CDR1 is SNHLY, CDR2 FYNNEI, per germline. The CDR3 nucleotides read TGTGCCAGCAGTGCCCGGACACCGGAAAAACTGTTTTTT. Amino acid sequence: CASSARTPEKLFF.

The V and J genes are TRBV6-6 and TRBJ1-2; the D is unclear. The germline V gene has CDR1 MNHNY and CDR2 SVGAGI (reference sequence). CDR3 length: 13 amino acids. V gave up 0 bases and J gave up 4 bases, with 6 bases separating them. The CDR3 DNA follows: TGTGCCAGCAGTTACTCGCCGGGCTATGGCTACACCTTC. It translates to CASSYSPGYGYTF.

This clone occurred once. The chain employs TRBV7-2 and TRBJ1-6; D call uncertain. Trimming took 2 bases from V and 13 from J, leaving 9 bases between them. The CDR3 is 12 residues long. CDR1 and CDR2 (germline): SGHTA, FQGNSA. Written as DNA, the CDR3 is TGTGCCAGCAGCTTAACGGGAGAGCCCCTCCACTTT. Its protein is CASSLTGEPLHF.

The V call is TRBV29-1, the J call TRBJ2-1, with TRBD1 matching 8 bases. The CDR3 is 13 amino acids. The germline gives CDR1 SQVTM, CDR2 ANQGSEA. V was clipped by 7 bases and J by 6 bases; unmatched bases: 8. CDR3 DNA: TGCAGCGCCGGACAGGGAATAGGCAATGAGCAGTTCTTC. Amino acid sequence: CSAGQGIGNEQFF.

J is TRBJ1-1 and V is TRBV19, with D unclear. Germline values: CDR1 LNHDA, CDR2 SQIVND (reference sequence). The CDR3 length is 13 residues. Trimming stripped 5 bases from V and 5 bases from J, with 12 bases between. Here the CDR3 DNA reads TGTGCCAGTAGTTTCGGAACGAGAACTGAAGCTTTCTTT. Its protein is CASSFGTRTEAFF. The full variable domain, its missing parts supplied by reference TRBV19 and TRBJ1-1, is DGGITQSPKYLFRKEGQNVTLSCEQNLNHDAMYWYRQDPGQGLRLIYYSQIVNDFQKGDIAEGYSVSREKKESFPLTVTSAQKNPTAFYLCASSFGTRTEAFFGQGTRLTVV.

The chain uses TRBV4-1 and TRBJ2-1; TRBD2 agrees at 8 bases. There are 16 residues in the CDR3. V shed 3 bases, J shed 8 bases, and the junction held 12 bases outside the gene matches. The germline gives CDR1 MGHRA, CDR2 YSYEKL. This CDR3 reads CASSHTGTRVMDEQFF. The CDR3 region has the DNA TGCGCCAGCAGCCATACCGGGACTAGAGTTATGGATGAGCAGTTCTTC.

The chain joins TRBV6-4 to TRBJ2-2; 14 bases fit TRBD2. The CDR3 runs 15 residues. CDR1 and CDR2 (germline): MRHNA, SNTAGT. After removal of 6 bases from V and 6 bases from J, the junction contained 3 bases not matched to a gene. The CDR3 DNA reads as TGTGCCAGCAGCGGGACTAGCGGGAGCTCCGGGGAGCTGTTTTTT. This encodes CASSGTSGSSGELFF.

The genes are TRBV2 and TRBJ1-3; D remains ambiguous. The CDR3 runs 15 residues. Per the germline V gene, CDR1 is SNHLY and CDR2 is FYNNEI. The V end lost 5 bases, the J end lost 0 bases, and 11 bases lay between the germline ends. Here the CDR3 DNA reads TGTGCCAGCAGTCGAGACACATACTCTGGAAACACCATATATTTT. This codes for CASSRDTYSGNTIYF.

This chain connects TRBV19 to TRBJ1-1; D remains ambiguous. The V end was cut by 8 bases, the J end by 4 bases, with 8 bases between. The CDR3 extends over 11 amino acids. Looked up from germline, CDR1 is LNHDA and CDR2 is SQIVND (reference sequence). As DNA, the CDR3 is TGTGCCAGTCAAGGGTTCACTGAAGCTTTCTTT. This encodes CASQGFTEAFF.

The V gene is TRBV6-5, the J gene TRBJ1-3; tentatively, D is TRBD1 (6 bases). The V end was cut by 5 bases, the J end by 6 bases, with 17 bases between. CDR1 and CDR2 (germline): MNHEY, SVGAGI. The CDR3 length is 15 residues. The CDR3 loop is CASSPRGGLVNTIYF. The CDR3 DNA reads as TGTGCCAGCAGTCCGCGAGGGGGTCTGGTAAACACCATATATTTT.

CDR3 protein: CASSDQRGLGADTQYF. CDR3 coding DNA: TGCGCCAGCAGTGACCAAAGGGGGCTCGGCGCAGATACGCAGTATTTT. J is TRBJ2-3 and V is TRBV10-1, with 7 bases matching TRBD1. Losses at the gene ends were 3 bases for V and 4 bases for J; bases not matched to a gene: 10. CDR1 is WNHNN and CDR2 is SYGVQD in the germline V gene (reference sequence). The CDR3 has 16 amino acids.

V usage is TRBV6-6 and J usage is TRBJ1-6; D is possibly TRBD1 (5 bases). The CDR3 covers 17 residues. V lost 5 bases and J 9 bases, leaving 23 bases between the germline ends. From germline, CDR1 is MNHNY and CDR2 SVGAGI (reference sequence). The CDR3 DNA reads TGTGCCAGCAGTCCAAGATGGCAGGGAATTCGGCTTTCACCCCTCCACTTT. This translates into CASSPRWQGIRLSPLHF.

CDR3 in amino acids: CASSLEDSPPLGGEKLFF. DNA for the CDR3: TGTGCCAGCAGTTTAGAAGACAGTCCGCCGTTAGGGGGTGAAAAACTGTTTTTT. The V gene is TRBV28, the J gene TRBJ1-4, with D perhaps matching TRBD1 (6 bases). CDR3 size: 18 residues. Germline V gene sequence: CDR1 MDHEN, CDR2 SYDVKM. V was shortened by 2 bases and J by 7 bases, with 23 bases between the two germline ends.

The CDR3, as DNA: TGTGCCAGCAGCAAAGGGACTAGCGGGTTTGGAGATACGCAGTATTTT. Protein product: CASSKGTSGFGDTQYF. The V call is TRBV7-9, the J call TRBJ2-3; TRBD2 matches 12 bases. Losses at the gene ends were 5 bases for V and 5 bases for J; bases not matched to a gene: 8. CDR1 is SEHNR, CDR2 FQNEAQ, per germline (reference sequence). The CDR3 loop spans 16 amino acids.

DNA for the CDR3: TGCGCCAGCAGTGGGACTAGCGGAGGTTACGAGCAGTACTTC. It encodes CASSGTSGGYEQYF. This chain connects TRBV10-2 to TRBJ2-7; TRBD2 matches at 10 bases. The length of the CDR3 is 14 residues. The V segment lost 4 bases and the J segment 4 bases; nucleotides outside the gene matches: 4. Germline CDR1 reads WSHSY; CDR2 reads SAAADI.

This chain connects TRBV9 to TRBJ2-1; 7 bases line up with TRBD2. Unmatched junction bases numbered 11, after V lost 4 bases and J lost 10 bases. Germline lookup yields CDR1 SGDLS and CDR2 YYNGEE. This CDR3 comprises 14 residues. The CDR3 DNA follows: TGTGCCAGCAGCAGGGGCTCCAAGGGAGGGGAGCAGTTCTTC. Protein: CASSRGSKGGEQFF.

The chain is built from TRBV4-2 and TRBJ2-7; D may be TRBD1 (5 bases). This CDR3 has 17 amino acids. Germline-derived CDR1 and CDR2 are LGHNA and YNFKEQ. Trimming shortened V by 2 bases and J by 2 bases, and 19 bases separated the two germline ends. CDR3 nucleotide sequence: TGTGCCAGCAGCCAAAGCCCAAATAGAACAGGCCCCTACGAGCAGTACTTC. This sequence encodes CASSQSPNRTGPYEQYF.

The CDR3 is CASSQSGSHVYGYTF. The CDR3 nucleotides are TGTGCCAGCAGCCAATCGGGCTCTCATGTCTATGGCTACACCTTC. The chain joins TRBV16 to TRBJ1-2; D call uncertain. The CDR3 runs to 15 residues. CDR1 is KGHSY and CDR2 is FQNENV in the germline V gene. V was pared by 0 bases and J by 4 bases, with 12 bases between.

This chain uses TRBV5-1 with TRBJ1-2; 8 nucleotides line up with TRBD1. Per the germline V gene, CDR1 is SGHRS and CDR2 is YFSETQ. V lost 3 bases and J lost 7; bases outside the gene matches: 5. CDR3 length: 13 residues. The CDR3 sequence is CASSYQGASGYTF. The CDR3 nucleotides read TGCGCCAGCAGCTATCAGGGGGCCTCTGGCTACACCTTC.